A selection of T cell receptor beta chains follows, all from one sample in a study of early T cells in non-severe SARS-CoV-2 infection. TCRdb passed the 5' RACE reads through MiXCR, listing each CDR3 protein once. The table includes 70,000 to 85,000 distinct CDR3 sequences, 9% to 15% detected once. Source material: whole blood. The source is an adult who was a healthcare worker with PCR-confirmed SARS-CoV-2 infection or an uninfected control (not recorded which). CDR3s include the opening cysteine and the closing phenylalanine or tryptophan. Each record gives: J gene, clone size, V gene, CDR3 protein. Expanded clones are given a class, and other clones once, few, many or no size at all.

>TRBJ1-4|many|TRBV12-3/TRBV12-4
CASSIGQGSTNEKLFF
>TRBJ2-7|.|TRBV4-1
CASSQAGGRTTYEQYF
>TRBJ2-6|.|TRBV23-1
CASSPDGGASSGANVLTF
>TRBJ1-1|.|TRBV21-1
CASSKVPPGRNTEAFF
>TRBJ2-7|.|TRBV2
CASSGGLADSYEQYF
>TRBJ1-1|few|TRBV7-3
CASSSWTREEAFF
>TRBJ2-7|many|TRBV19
CASSTRTGGNYEQYF
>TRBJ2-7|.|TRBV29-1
CSVLLGEQYF
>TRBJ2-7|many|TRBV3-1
CASSPRDRSGEQYF
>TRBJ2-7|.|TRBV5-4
CASSQGKAGGYEQYF
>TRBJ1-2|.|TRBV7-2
CASSLAGTGWYGYTF
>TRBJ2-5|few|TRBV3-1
CASSQEGVLGLGLEWETQYF
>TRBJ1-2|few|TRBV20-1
CSAPRGGSNYGYTF
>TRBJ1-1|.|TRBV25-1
CASRDGEYAEAFF
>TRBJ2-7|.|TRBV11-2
CASSTSVPSLSYEQYF
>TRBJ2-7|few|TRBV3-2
CASRWRQLEQYF
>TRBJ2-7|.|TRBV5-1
CASSIRADYEQYF
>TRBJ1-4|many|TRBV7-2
CASSPTGAGEKLFF
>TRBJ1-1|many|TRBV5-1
CASSSMTGTNTEAFF
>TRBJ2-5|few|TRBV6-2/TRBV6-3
CASNPGLAGRLQETQYF
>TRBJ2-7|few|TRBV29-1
CSVEAEDLSHEQYF
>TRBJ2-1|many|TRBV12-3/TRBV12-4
CASSLTSPYNEQFF
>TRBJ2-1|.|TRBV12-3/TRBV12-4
CASSGGLAEQFF
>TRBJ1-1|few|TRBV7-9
CASSTKAGEAFF
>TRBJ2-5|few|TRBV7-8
CASSFRRLAGGQETQYF
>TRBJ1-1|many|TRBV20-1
CSASTGMNTEAFF